These T cell receptor beta chains were read from a single sample in a study of shared clonotypes between healthy human individuals. Profiled with immunoSEQ multiplex PCR; TCRdb holds only in-frame clones, not every one. The sample lists around 620,000 clones, 85% to 95% occurring once. Sequenced: naive CD8+ T cells sorted from blood. These receptor sequences come from a woman aged 30 to 39 in good health. The CDR3 runs from the conserved cysteine through the conserved F or W. D genes are given only for firm matches. The size of a clone is reported for some rows only, either as once, few or many, or as a class for expanded clones.

j_call,clone_size,d_call,v_call,cdr3_nt,cdr3_aa
TRBJ1-1,-,-,TRBV4-1,TGCGCCAGCAGCCGAAGACAGTTGAACACTGAAGCTTTCTTT,CASSRRQLNTEAFF
TRBJ1-5,-,-,TRBV28,TGTGCCAGCAGACAACGCGGGGGACATCAGCCCCAGCATTTT,CASRQRGGHQPQHF
TRBJ2-7,-,TRBD1,TRBV6-5,TGTGCCAGCAGGCAGGGACAGGGTGACGCCAACGAGCAGTACTTC,CASRQGQGDANEQYF
TRBJ2-5,-,TRBD2,TRBV4-2,TGTGCCAGCAGCCAAGATCTGGGAGGGAGATTCGGAGAGACCCAGTACTTC,CASSQDLGGRFGETQYF
TRBJ1-5,-,-,TRBV7-9,TGTGCCAGCAGCGAAGTAGGTCAGCCCCAGCATTTT,CASSEVGQPQHF
TRBJ2-2,-,-,TRBV30,TGTGCCCTGCATTGGGGTTCCGGGGAGCTGTTTTTT,CALHWGSGELFF
TRBJ2-7,-,TRBD1,TRBV19,TGTGCCAGTAGTATGCAACCCACAGGGGTCAACGAGCAGTACTTC,CASSMQPTGVNEQYF
TRBJ1-4,-,TRBD1,TRBV5-1,TGCGCCAGCAGCTTGGTTCCTGCCAGGGGGACAGTTAATGAAAAACTGTTTTTT,CASSLVPARGTVNEKLFF
TRBJ1-1,-,-,TRBV28,TGTGCCAGCAGACCCTCAGGTGCCACTGAAGCTTTCTTT,CASRPSGATEAFF
TRBJ2-7,-,-,TRBV6-6,TGTGCCAGCAAGAGACTAGATTCCTACGAGCAGTACTTC,CASKRLDSYEQYF
TRBJ2-1,few,-,TRBV9,TGTGCCAGCAGCGTAGGGGGTGAGCAGTTCTTC,CASSVGGEQFF
TRBJ2-7,-,-,TRBV10-1,TGCGCCAGCAGTCCGGGGTACGCCTACGAGCAGTACTTC,CASSPGYAYEQYF
TRBJ2-7,-,-,TRBV7-9,TGTGCCAGCAGCTTTGTAAGGGGGGCTACCTACGAGCAGTACTTC,CASSFVRGATYEQYF
TRBJ1-2,-,TRBD1,TRBV15,TGTGCCACCAGCAGAGATGAGGGGACAGGGGTTAACTATGGCTACACCTTC,CATSRDEGTGVNYGYTF
TRBJ2-4,-,-,TRBV4-1,TGCGCCAGCAGCCAAGGTACGGGACTGCTGTACTTC,CASSQGTGLLYF
TRBJ2-7,-,-,TRBV20-1,TGCAGTGCTAGCCAAACCTACGAGCAGTACTTC,CSASQTYEQYF
TRBJ2-6,-,TRBD1,TRBV10-3,TGTGCCATCTCCGGGACAGGACCACTTGCTGGGGCCAACGTCCTGACTTTC,CAISGTGPLAGANVLTF
TRBJ2-1,-,TRBD2,TRBV4-2,TGTGCCAGCAGCCAAGGACTAGCGGACAATGAGCAGTTCTTC,CASSQGLADNEQFF
TRBJ2-7,-,-,TRBV11-2,TGTGCCAGCAGCTTAGATCTAGAATACGAGCAGTACTTC,CASSLDLEYEQYF
TRBJ1-1,-,-,TRBV4-1,TGCGCCAGCAGCCAAGATCCGGGGGTACAAGAAGCTTTCTTT,CASSQDPGVQEAFF
TRBJ2-1,-,-,TRBV9,TGTGCCAGCAACACCCCTATTGATAGCGGATACAATGAGCAGTTCTTC,CASNTPIDSGYNEQFF
TRBJ1-5,-,-,TRBV2,TGTGCCAGCAGTGATGAGGGTTTTCAGCCCCAGCATTTT,CASSDEGFQPQHF
TRBJ2-7,-,-,TRBV27,TGTGCCAGCAATGGAGGGACTTCCCACGAGCAGTACTTC,CASNGGTSHEQYF
TRBJ2-1,-,TRBD2,TRBV7-6,TGTGCCAGCAGCTTAGAGGCTAGCGGGCCCCCCTACAATGAGCAGTTCTTC,CASSLEASGPPYNEQFF
TRBJ2-1,few,-,TRBV14,TGTGCCAGCAGCCAAGGCAGGAGCTCCTACAATGAGCAGTTCTTC,CASSQGRSSYNEQFF
TRBJ1-5,-,-,TRBV27,TGTGCCAGCACTAACAGAGATAGCAATCAGCCCCAGCATTTT,CASTNRDSNQPQHF
TRBJ2-5,-,-,TRBV4-1,TGCGCCAGCAGCCGAAACAACCTGGAGACCCAGTACTTC,CASSRNNLETQYF
TRBJ2-2,once,-,TRBV29-1,TGCAGTGCCGGGGTCCTCACCGGGGAGCTGTTTTTT,CSAGVLTGELFF
TRBJ2-5,-,-,TRBV30,TGTGCCTGGAGTACCGGTACAGGGCAAGAGACCCAGTACTTC,CAWSTGTGQETQYF
TRBJ1-1,-,TRBD1,TRBV29-1,TGCAGCGGTGTCGGGACAGGTGCGGACACTGAAGCTTTCTTT,CSGVGTGADTEAFF
TRBJ2-7,-,-,TRBV7-8,TGTGCCAGCAGCTTAGATTTTGGGGGGTCCTACGAGCAGTACTTC,CASSLDFGGSYEQYF
TRBJ2-1,-,-,TRBV19,TGTGCCAGTAGTATAATCGGGAGCGACTCCTACAATGAGCAGTTCTTC,CASSIIGSDSYNEQFF
TRBJ2-7,-,-,TRBV7-9,TGTGCAGCAGGGCCCTGGGACGAGCAGTACTTC,CAAGPWDEQYF
TRBJ2-1,-,-,TRBV7-3,TGTGCCAGCAGCTTACCCCCGGGAAATGAGCAGTTCTTC,CASSLPPGNEQFF
TRBJ2-3,-,-,TRBV1,TGCACCAGCAGTCGCGACAGGGGGGGAAGAACAGATACGCAGTATTTT,CTSSRDRGGRTDTQYF
TRBJ2-7,-,-,TRBV2,TGTGCCAGCAGTGACCCCTCGGAGGGGACCTACTTC,CASSDPSEGTYF
TRBJ2-7,-,TRBD1,TRBV27,TGTGCCAGCACCGCGGGGACAGGGAACGAGCAGTACTTC,CASTAGTGNEQYF
TRBJ2-3,-,-,TRBV27,TGTGCCAGCAGTCCGCAAACGGGCCGACCCGATACGCAGTATTTT,CASSPQTGRPDTQYF
TRBJ1-1,-,-,TRBV9,TGTGCCAGCAGCACAGACGGTCACACTGAAGCTTTCTTT,CASSTDGHTEAFF
TRBJ2-7,-,-,TRBV28,TGTGCCAGCAGTTTCCCCGGGACTTACCAAGGGAGGGAGCAGTACTTC,CASSFPGTYQGREQYF
TRBJ2-3,-,-,TRBV7-9,TGTGCCAGCAGCTTAGATCCAGGGGTAATCCTCGTGGCGCAGTATTTT,CASSLDPGVILVAQYF
TRBJ1-4,-,-,TRBV21-1,TGTGCCACCGGTCCCGTGGGGAGTCGTGAAAAACTGTTTTTT,CATGPVGSREKLFF
TRBJ1-1,-,-,TRBV7-2,TGTGCCAGCAGCTTAAATGGAAACACTGAAGCTTTCTTT,CASSLNGNTEAFF
TRBJ1-1,-,TRBD1,TRBV9,TGTGCCAGCAGCGCCTCCGGGACAGGGTACACTGAAGCTTTCTTT,CASSASGTGYTEAFF
TRBJ2-7,-,TRBD1,TRBV7-3,TGTGCCAGCAGCTCCAATAACAGGGGGGTGCCCTACGAGCAGTACTTC,CASSSNNRGVPYEQYF
TRBJ1-1,once,TRBD1,TRBV19,TGTGCCAGTATCAATACAGGGGGCCTGAACACTGAAGCTTTCTTT,CASINTGGLNTEAFF
TRBJ1-5,-,-,TRBV11-2,TGTGCCAGCAGCTCCGATACAGGATGGTGGAATCAGCCCCAGCATTTT,CASSSDTGWWNQPQHF